The TCR beta chain described here comes from a study of blood T cell repertoires in COVID-19. Across the study: The United States, Italy and Spain were the sources of the acute and convalescent COVID-19 samples. PBMCs, B-cell-depleted T cells, or T cells provided the cDNA or gDNA that made up the material.

Original processing methods: Nucleated cell number was recorded as an estimate derived from reference gene primer amplification. Clones were read by immunoSEQ multiplex PCR, and TCRdb kept only the in-frame ones, dropping some. V and J calls and clone size are copied from that table; D and trimming were computed from the DNA. The data contain around 120,000 clones, around 83% of them singletons. V shed 7 bases and J shed 1 base, with 11 bases lying between them. Germline lookup yields CDR1 LNHDA and CDR2 SQIVND (reference sequence). The CDR3 covers 14 residues. Source material: peripheral blood. This chain connects TRBV19 to TRBJ2-1; perhaps TRBD2 as D (7 bases). The sequence was obtained from a man older than 75 with active or convalescent COVID-19. The CDR3 reads CASKRDKSYNEQFF. DNA of the CDR3: TGTGCCAGTAAGCGGGACAAGTCCTACAATGAGCAGTTCTTC. Using reference TRBV19 and TRBJ2-1 for the parts outside the CDR3, the full variable domain is DGGITQSPKYLFRKEGQNVTLSCEQNLNHDAMYWYRQDPGQGLRLIYYSQIVNDFQKGDIAEGYSVSREKKESFPLTVTSAQKNPTAFYLCASKRDKSYNEQFFGPGTRLTVL.